This T cell receptor beta chain came from a study of blood T cell repertoires in COVID-19. The age range of participants was about 18 to 95 years, with residence in about two dozen US areas. Participant-reported clinical history was the basis for cohort assignment. Someone with COVID-19 had been met by exposed participants within 2 weeks before study entry. The CDR3 extends over 15 amino acids. Germline trimming cut 7 bases from V and 6 bases from J; bases unmatched to any gene: 10. The germline V gene encodes CDR1 KGHSH and CDR2 LQKENI. Original handling: The authors estimated nucleated cell counts from reference gene primer amplification. The assay was immunoSEQ multiplex PCR, and TCRdb's table has in-frame clones only and misses some. The V and J calls and the clone size are those of that table, but D and trimming were determined from the DNA. This sample has under 250,000 clones, with about 83% found just once.

The chain employs TRBV18 and TRBJ1-3; 9 bases are a match to TRBD1. Specimen: PBMCs or T cells enriched from blood (not recorded which). The sequence came from a woman between 50 and 59 years old who had been exposed to COVID-19. The CDR3 is CASFLDRGIENTIYF. CDR3 nucleotide sequence: TGTGCCAGCTTCTTGGACAGGGGAATCGAAAACACCATATATTTT.